Sequencing of this T cell receptor beta chain was carried out in a study of post-analysis software for immune sequencing data. Study-wide findings and caveats: Normalized Chao1 diversity in multiple sclerosis patients fell significantly below that of controls. When patients were compared with controls, 4 or 5 TRBV segments were more frequent, TRBV5-6, TRBV5-1 and TRBV20-1 among them. Samples from a shared batch, those prepared together, strongly co-clustered by F measure.

The V and J ends lost 4 bases and 2 bases respectively, with 14 bases between them. Germline V gene sequence: CDR1 SEHNR, CDR2 FQNEAQ (reference sequence). This CDR3 contains 15 residues. Prepared libraries of TCR beta cDNA carried unique molecular identifiers. Each CDR3 protein is one row after TCRdb ran MiXCR on the PCR reads. The sample records hundreds of thousands of distinct CDR3 sequences, 59% being singletons. As concerns this clonotype: What it binds is unknown.

Material for sequencing was blood. The clonotype originates from a girl aged 2 to 9 with multiple sclerosis. The genes are TRBV7-9 and TRBJ1-2, with D possibly matching TRBD1 (5 bases). CDR3 DNA: TGTGCCAGCAGCTCCCAAGGACGACAGAACTATGGCTACACCTTC. It codes for CASSSQGRQNYGYTF.